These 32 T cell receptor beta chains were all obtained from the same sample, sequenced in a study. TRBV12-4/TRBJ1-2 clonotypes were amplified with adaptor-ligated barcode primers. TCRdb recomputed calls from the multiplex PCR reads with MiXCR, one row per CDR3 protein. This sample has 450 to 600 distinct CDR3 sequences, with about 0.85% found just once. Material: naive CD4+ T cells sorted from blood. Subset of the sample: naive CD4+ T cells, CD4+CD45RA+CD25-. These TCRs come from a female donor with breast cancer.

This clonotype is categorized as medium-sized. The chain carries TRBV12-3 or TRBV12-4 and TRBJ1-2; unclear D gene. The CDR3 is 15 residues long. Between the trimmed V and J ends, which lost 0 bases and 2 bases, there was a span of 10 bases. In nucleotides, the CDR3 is TGTGCCAGCAGTTTAGCGGGCCAGGCCAACTATGGCTACACCTTC. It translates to CASSLAGQANYGYTF.

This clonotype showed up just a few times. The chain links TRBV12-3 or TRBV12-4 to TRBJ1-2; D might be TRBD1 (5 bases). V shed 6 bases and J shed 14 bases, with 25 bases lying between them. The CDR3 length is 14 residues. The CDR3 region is CASRLGATREATTF. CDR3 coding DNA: TGTGCCAGCAGGCTAGGGGCGACCCGGGAGGCTACGACCTTC.

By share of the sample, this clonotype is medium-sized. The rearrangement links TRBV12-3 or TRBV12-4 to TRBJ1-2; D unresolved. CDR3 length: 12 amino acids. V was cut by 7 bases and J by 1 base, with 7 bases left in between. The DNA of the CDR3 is TGTGCCAGCACAGGCGGTAACTATGGCTACACCTTC. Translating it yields CASTGGNYGYTF.

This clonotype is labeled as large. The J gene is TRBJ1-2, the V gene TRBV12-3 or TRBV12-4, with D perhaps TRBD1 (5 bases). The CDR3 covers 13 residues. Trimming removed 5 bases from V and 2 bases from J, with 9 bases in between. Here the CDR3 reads CASSPRDNYGYTF. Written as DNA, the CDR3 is TGTGCCAGCAGTCCCCGGGACAACTATGGCTACACCTTC.

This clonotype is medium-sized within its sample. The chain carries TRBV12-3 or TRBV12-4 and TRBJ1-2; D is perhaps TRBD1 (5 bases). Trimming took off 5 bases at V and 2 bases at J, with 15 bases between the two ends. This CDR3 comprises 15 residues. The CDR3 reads CASSPRQTSNYGYTF. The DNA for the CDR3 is TGTGCCAGCAGTCCCCGACAGACCTCCAACTATGGCTACACCTTC.

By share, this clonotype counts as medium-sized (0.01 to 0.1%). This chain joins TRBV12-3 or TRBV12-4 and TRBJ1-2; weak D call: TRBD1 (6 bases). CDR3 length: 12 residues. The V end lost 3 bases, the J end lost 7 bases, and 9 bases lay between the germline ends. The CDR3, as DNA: TGTGCCAGCAGTTTTACAGGGTTTGGCTACACCTTC. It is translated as CASSFTGFGYTF.

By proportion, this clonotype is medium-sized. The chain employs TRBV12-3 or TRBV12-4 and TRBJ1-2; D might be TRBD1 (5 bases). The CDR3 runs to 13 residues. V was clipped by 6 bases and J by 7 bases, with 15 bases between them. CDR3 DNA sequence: TGTGCCAGCAGGTCCGGACAAGGGACTGGCTACACCTTC. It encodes CASRSGQGTGYTF.

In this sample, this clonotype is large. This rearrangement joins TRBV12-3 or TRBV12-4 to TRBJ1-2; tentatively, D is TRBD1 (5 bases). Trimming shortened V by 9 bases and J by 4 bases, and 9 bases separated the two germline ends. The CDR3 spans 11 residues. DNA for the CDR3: TGTGCCAGTGCAGGGCGCTATGGCTACACCTTC. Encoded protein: CASAGRYGYTF.

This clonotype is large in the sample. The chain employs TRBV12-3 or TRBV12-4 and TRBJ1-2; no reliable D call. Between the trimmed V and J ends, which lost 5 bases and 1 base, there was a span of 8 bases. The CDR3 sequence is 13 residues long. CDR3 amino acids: CASSRTVNYGYTF. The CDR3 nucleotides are TGTGCCAGCAGTCGGACGGTTAACTATGGCTACACCTTC.

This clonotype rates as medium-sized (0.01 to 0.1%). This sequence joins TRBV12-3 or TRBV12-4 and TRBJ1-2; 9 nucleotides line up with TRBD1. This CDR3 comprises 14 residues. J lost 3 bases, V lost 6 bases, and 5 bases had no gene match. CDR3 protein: CASRGQGPHYGYTF. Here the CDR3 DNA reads TGTGCCAGCAGGGGACAGGGTCCCCACTATGGCTACACCTTC.

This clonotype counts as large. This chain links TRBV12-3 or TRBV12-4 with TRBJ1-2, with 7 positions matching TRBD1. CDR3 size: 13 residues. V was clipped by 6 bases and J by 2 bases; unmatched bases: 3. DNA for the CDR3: TGTGCCAGCAGCAGACAGGGAAACTATGGCTACACCTTC. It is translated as CASSRQGNYGYTF.

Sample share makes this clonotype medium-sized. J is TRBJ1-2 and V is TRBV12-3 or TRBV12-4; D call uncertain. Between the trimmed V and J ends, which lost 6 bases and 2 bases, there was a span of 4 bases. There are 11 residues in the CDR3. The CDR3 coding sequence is TGTGCCAGCAGGGCCAACTATGGCTACACCTTC. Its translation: CASRANYGYTF.

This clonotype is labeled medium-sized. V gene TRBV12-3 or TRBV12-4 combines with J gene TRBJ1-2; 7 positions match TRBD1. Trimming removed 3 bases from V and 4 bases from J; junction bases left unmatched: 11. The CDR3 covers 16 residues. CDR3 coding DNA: TGTGCCAGCAGTTTGCGGGACAGTAACTCGCGCTATGGCTACACCTTC. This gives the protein CASSLRDSNSRYGYTF.

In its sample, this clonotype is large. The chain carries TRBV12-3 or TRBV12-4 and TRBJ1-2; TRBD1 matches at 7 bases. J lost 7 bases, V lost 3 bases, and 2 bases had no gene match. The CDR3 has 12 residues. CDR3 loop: CASSFDRAGYTF. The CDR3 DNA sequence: TGTGCCAGCAGTTTCGACAGGGCTGGCTACACCTTC.

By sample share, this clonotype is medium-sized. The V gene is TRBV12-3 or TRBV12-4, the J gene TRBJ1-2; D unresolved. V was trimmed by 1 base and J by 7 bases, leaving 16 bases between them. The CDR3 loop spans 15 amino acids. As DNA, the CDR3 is TGTGCCAGCAGTTTAGTTTCAGGTGTTCGTAGTGGCTACACCTTC. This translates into CASSLVSGVRSGYTF.

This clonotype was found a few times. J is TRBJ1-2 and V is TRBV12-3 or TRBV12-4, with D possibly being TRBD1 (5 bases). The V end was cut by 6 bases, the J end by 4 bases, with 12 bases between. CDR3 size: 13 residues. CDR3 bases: TGTGCCAGCAGCCCAGGGCAGAGCTATGGCTACACCTTC. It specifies CASSPGQSYGYTF.

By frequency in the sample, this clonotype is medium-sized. CDR3 in amino acids: CATQGYFDGYTF. CDR3 nucleotides: TGTGCCACCCAAGGGTATTTCGATGGCTACACCTTC. The genes are TRBV12-3 or TRBV12-4 and TRBJ1-2; D unresolved. The V and J ends lost 10 bases and 6 bases respectively, with 15 bases between them. The CDR3 length is 12 residues.

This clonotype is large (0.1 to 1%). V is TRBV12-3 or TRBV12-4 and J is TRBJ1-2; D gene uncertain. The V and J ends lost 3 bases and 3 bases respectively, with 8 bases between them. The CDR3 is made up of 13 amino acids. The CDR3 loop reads CASSFKGDYGYTF. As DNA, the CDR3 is TGTGCCAGCAGTTTCAAGGGCGACTATGGCTACACCTTC.

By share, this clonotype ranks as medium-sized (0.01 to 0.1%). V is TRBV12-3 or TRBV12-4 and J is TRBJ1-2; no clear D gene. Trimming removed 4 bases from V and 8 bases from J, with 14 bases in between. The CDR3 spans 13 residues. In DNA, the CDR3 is TGTGCCAGCAGTTACGACTCGTTTCGCGGCTACACCTTC. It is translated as CASSYDSFRGYTF.

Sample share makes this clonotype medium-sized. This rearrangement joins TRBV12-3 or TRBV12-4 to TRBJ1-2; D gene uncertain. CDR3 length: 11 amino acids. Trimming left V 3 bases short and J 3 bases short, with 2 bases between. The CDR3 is CASSFDYGYTF. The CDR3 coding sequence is TGTGCCAGCAGTTTTGACTATGGCTACACCTTC.

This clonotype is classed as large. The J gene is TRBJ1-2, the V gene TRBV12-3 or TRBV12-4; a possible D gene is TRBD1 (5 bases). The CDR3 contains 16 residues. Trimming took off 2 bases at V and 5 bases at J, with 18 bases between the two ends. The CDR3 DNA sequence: TGTGCCAGCAGTTTACGGCGAGGGACCGGTTGGTATGGCTACACCTTC. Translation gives CASSLRRGTGWYGYTF.

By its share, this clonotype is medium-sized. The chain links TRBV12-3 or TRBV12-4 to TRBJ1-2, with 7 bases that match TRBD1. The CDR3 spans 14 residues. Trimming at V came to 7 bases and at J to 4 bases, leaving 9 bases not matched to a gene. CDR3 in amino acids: CASNLDRVGYGYTF. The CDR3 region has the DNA TGTGCCAGCAATCTCGACAGGGTCGGCTATGGCTACACCTTC.

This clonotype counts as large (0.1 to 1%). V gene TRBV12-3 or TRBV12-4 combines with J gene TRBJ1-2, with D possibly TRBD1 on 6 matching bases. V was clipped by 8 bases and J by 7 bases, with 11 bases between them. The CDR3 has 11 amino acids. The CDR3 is CASGSRGGYTF. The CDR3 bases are TGTGCCAGCGGGTCCAGGGGTGGCTACACCTTC.

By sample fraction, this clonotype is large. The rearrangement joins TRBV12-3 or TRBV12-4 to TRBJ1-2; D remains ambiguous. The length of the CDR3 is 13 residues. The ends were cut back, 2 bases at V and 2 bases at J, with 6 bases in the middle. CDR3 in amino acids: CASSLRSNYGYTF. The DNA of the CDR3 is TGTGCCAGCAGTTTAAGGTCGAACTATGGCTACACCTTC.

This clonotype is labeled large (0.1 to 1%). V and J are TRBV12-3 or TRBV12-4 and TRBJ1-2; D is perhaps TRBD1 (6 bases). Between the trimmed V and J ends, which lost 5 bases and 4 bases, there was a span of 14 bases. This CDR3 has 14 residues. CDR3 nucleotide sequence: TGTGCCAGCAGTGGGACAAGAGGAGGCTATGGCTACACCTTC. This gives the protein CASSGTRGGYGYTF.

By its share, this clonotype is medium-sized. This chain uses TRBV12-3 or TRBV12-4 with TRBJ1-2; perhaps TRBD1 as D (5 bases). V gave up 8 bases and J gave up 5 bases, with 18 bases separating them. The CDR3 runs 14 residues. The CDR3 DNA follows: TGTGCCAGCGGCTCGGGAGGGGTAGGGTATGGCTACACCTTC. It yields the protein CASGSGGVGYGYTF.

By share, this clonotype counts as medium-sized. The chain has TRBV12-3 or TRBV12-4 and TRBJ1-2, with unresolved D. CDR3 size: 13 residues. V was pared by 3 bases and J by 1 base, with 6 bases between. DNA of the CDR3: TGTGCCAGCAGTTTCAACAATAACTATGGCTACACCTTC. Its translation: CASSFNNNYGYTF.

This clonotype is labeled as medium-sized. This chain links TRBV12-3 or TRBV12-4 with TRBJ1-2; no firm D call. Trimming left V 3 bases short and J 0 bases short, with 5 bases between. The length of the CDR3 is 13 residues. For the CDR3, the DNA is TGTGCCAGCAGTTTCATTACTAACTATGGCTACACCTTC. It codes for CASSFITNYGYTF.

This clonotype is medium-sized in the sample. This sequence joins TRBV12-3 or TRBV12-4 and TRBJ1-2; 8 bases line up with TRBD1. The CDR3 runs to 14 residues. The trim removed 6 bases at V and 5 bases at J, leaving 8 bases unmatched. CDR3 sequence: CASSPGQGEYGYTF. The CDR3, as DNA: TGTGCCAGCAGCCCCGGACAGGGCGAGTATGGCTACACCTTC.

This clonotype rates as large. CDR3 protein: CASSQTGEHGYTF. Written as DNA, the CDR3 is TGTGCCAGCAGTCAAACAGGGGAGCATGGCTACACCTTC. V usage is TRBV12-3 or TRBV12-4 and J usage is TRBJ1-2, with TRBD1 identical over 7 bases. This CDR3 is built from 13 residues. The ends lost 5 bases at V and 6 bases at J; junction bases unmatched: 6.

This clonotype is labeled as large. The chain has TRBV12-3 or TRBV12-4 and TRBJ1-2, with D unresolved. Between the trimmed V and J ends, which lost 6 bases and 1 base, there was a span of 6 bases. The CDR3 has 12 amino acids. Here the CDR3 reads CASSRDNYGYTF. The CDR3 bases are TGTGCCAGCAGCCGGGATAACTATGGCTACACCTTC.

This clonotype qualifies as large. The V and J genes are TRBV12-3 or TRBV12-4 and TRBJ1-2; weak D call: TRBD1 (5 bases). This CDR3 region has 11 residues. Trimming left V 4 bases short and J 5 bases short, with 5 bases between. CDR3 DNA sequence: TGTGCCAGCAGTTCAGGGTATGGCTACACCTTC. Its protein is CASSSGYGYTF.